These 21 T cell receptor beta chains came from one sample sequenced in a study of shared clonotypes between healthy human individuals. Repertoires were generated with immunoSEQ multiplex PCR, while TCRdb's copy carries only in-frame clones and drops some. The table has about 980,000 clones, 76% seen once; the top ten hold around 1.4%. The sample consisted of memory CD4+ T cells sorted from blood. Subset defined: CD45RA-negative fraction. The receptors were gathered from a young man in good health.

The V and J genes are TRBV5-8 and TRBJ2-7; 12 bases match TRBD1. V lost 3 bases to trimming and J lost 5 bases; unmatched junction nucleotides: 6. The CDR3 runs 15 residues. Germline loops: CDR1 SGHTS, CDR2 YDEGEE. The CDR3 here is CASSWGDRGPHEQYF. As DNA, the CDR3 is TGTGCCAGCAGCTGGGGGGACAGGGGGCCTCACGAGCAGTACTTC.

This chain links TRBV5-1 with TRBJ2-3, with 9 positions matching TRBD1. Germline V CDR1 and CDR2: SGHRS, YFSETQ. V was pared by 4 bases and J by 0 bases, with 6 bases of the junction left unmatched. This CDR3 region has 16 residues. CDR3 coding DNA: TGCGCCAGCAGCCCAACCGGGACAGGGAGCACAGATACGCAGTATTTT. Protein sequence: CASSPTGTGSTDTQYF.

The count of this clone is one. The CDR3 DNA follows: TGTGCCAGCTCCAACCGACAAAGCCCTTACGAGCAGTACTTC. This sequence encodes CASSNRQSPYEQYF. The chain joins TRBV18 to TRBJ2-7, with no clear D. V shed 6 bases and J shed 4 bases, with 16 bases lying between them. Germline assignment: CDR1 KGHSH and CDR2 LQKENI. The CDR3 contains 14 residues.

The V call is TRBV15, the J call TRBJ1-3; no reliable D call. Looked up from germline, CDR1 is LNHNV and CDR2 is YYDKDF (reference sequence). The V and J ends lost 0 bases and 4 bases respectively, with 13 bases between them. The CDR3 covers 16 residues. CDR3 bases: TGTGCCACCAGCAGAGATAGTGTTGGCGGGGGAAACACCATATATTTT. It translates to CATSRDSVGGGNTIYF.

This clone was seen more than once but under ten times. The chain joins TRBV6-1 to TRBJ1-1; D possibly corresponds to TRBD1 (6 bases). The CDR3 totals 12 residues. The ends were cut back, 6 bases at V and 10 bases at J, with 15 bases in the middle. In germline, CDR1 is MNHNS, CDR2 SASEGT. Here the CDR3 reads CASRVGQTRAFF. The CDR3 DNA reads as TGTGCCAGCAGAGTCGGACAGACCCGAGCTTTCTTT.

The V and J genes are TRBV6-5 and TRBJ1-5, with a tentative D call TRBD1 (6 bases). This CDR3 is 14 amino acids long. V was trimmed by 4 bases and J by 7 bases, leaving 14 bases between them. Germline V CDR1 and CDR2: MNHEY, SVGAGI. In DNA, the CDR3 is TGTGCCAGCAGTTCCGTACAGGGAGGACAGCCCCAGCATTTT. It yields the protein CASSSVQGGQPQHF.

The sample holds one count of this clone. For the CDR3, the DNA is TGCAGCGTCCGGGCCGGGACGGCCTCCTACGAGCAGTACTTC. The encoded protein is CSVRAGTASYEQYF. The chain recombines TRBV29-1 with TRBJ2-7; D may correspond to TRBD1 or TRBD2 (5 bases each). Trimming pared 6 bases from V and 0 bases from J, leaving 15 bases between. CDR1 and CDR2 from the germline V gene are SQVTM and ANQGSEA. The length of the CDR3 is 14 residues.

V is TRBV19 and J is TRBJ1-1; perhaps TRBD1 as D (5 bases). The germline V gene encodes CDR1 LNHDA and CDR2 SQIVND (reference sequence). The CDR3 length is 22 residues. V lost 3 bases, J lost 0 bases, and 32 bases lay in between. CDR3 in amino acids: CASSISAGSRRRQRVMNTEAFF. The CDR3 DNA is TGTGCCAGTAGTATCTCGGCGGGTTCGCGTCGGCGACAGAGAGTCATGAACACTGAAGCTTTCTTT.

The genes are TRBV7-2 and TRBJ2-7, with 11 bases that match TRBD2. The germline gives CDR1 SGHTA, CDR2 FQGNSA. V was clipped by 1 base and J by 4 bases; unmatched bases: 6. The CDR3 extends over 16 amino acids. The CDR3 spells CASSLGLAGRYYEQYF. CDR3 sequence (DNA): TGTGCCAGCAGCTTAGGACTAGCGGGGAGATATTACGAGCAGTACTTC.

J is TRBJ2-5 and V is TRBV7-9; D gene uncertain. The CDR3 covers 14 residues. V was clipped by 4 bases and J by 7 bases, with 16 bases between them. Germline V CDR1 and CDR2: SEHNR, FQNEAQ (reference sequence). Written as DNA, the CDR3 is TGTGCCAGCAGCTCCCCTCCGGCCCCCAGGACCCAGTACTTC. As protein: CASSSPPAPRTQYF. Full variable domain (outside the CDR3, taken from reference TRBV7-9 and TRBJ2-5): DTGVSQNPRHKITKRGQNVTFRCDPISEHNRLYWYRQTLGQGPEFLTYFQNEAQLEKSRLLSDRFSAERPKGSFSTLEIQRTEQGDSAMYLCASSSPPAPRTQYFGPGTRLLVL.

The chain uses TRBV9 and TRBJ2-1; maybe TRBD1 (5 bases). From germline, CDR1 is SGDLS and CDR2 YYNGEE. Trimming cost V 4 bases and J 5 bases, with 19 bases left between them. The CDR3 extends over 16 amino acids. CDR3 amino acids: CASSPRSRTLNNEQFF. The CDR3 coding sequence is TGTGCCAGCAGCCCTCGATCACGGACACTAAACAATGAGCAGTTCTTC.

The chain combines TRBV6-1 with TRBJ1-2; no clear D. V lost 4 bases, J lost 2 bases, and 11 bases lay in between. The CDR3 consists of 14 residues. Germline values: CDR1 MNHNS, CDR2 SASEGT. The DNA of the CDR3 is TGTGCCAGCAGTGGAGGTTTCGGCAACTATGGCTACACCTTC. Protein product: CASSGGFGNYGYTF.

V gene TRBV11-2 combines with J gene TRBJ2-3; 11 nucleotides match TRBD1. Trimming removed 5 bases from V and 7 bases from J; junction bases left unmatched: 11. Germline CDR1 SGHAT, CDR2 FQNNGV. The CDR3 length is 16 residues. The CDR3 DNA is TGTGCCAGCAGCCTCCAAACCGGGACAGGGGGAAATACGCAGTATTTT. It is translated as CASSLQTGTGGNTQYF.

The chain recombines TRBV4-1 with TRBJ1-3, with unresolved D. Germline V gene data show CDR1 as MGHRA and CDR2 as YSYEKL. Trimming shortened V by 1 base and J by 0 bases, and 16 bases separated the two germline ends. The CDR3 consists of 18 residues. The CDR3: CASSQVDLGFLSGNTIYF. The CDR3 region has the DNA TGCGCCAGCAGCCAAGTGGACCTCGGGTTCCTCTCTGGAAACACCATATATTTT.

The V call is TRBV5-8, the J call TRBJ2-4; 8 nucleotides align to TRBD2. Trimming at V came to 7 bases and at J to 5 bases, leaving 5 bases not matched to a gene. Germline-derived CDR1 and CDR2 are SGHTS and YDEGEE. The CDR3 contains 13 residues. The DNA for the CDR3 is TGTGCCAGCCGGGGGCGGGGGGAAAACATTCAGTACTTC. Translated, it gives CASRGRGENIQYF.

This clone appeared a single time. V usage is TRBV29-1 and J usage is TRBJ2-3, with a tentative D call TRBD1 (8 bases). The CDR3 has 14 residues. Per the germline V gene, CDR1 is SQVTM and CDR2 is ANQGSEA. The V end was cut by 5 bases, the J end by 6 bases, with 18 bases between. The CDR3 is CSVKQGGTWDTQYF. The CDR3 bases are TGCAGCGTTAAACAGGGGGGGACGTGGGATACGCAGTATTTT.

The gene calls are TRBV23-1 and TRBJ2-4, with D tentatively TRBD1 or TRBD2 (5 bases each). TRBV23-1 is an ORF, with its function uncertain. There are 17 residues in the CDR3. V lost 0 bases and J lost 2, with 14 bases in between. CDR3: CASSQSLDIGTKNIQYF. In DNA, the CDR3 is TGCGCCAGCAGTCAATCGTTGGACATCGGGACCAAAAACATTCAGTACTTC.

V usage is TRBV12-2 and J usage is TRBJ2-1; the table's D gene call, TRBD2, was not cross checked with the DNA. TRBV12-2 constitutes a pseudogene. The CDR3 totals 16 residues. The CDR3 DNA reads as TGTGCAAGTCGCCCCCTGGAGACTCCCATCCACAATGAGCAGTTCTTC. Translation: CASRPLETPIHNEQFF.

On this clone: A much larger clone differs from this one at a single base, so this may be a read error. The rearrangement uses TRBV28 and TRBJ1-1; 7 bases line up with TRBD1. Germline loops: CDR1 MDHEN, CDR2 SYDVKM. The CDR3 consists of 12 residues. V shed 5 bases, J shed 5 bases, and the junction held 2 bases outside the gene matches. The CDR3 bases are TGTGCCAGCAGTGACAGGGTTACTGAAGCTTTCTTT. Protein: CASSDRVTEAFF.

The chain has TRBV6-1 and TRBJ2-7; D is uncertain. This CDR3 is 14 amino acids long. In germline, CDR1 is MNHNS, CDR2 SASEGT. V dropped 7 bases and J dropped 2 bases, with 15 bases sitting between them. As DNA, the CDR3 is TGTGCCAGCACTTTACCGGGCCCCCCCTACGAGCAGTACTTC. Residues: CASTLPGPPYEQYF.

Worth noting for this clone: The sample contains more than one DNA sequence encoding this CDR3. The chain couples TRBV6-6 to TRBJ1-5, with 7 positions matching TRBD1. The junction had 2 bases not matched to a gene; V was cut back by 6 bases and J by 3 bases. Germline CDR1 reads MNHNY; CDR2 reads SVGAGI (reference sequence). CDR3 length equals 13 residues. CDR3 loop: CASRGQANQPQHF. The CDR3 DNA reads TGTGCCAGCAGAGGACAGGCCAATCAGCCCCAGCATTTT.